This T cell receptor beta chain is drawn from a study of vaccination effects on CD4 cells after COVID-19. Study-level points and caveats: Both infection-induced and vaccine-induced clones contracted markedly at late post-vaccination timepoints. The authors studied few convalescent patients and collected no early post-infection timepoints.

Antigen-specific CD4+ T cells were expanded (with viral peptide pools) by the ViraFEST assay ahead of sequencing. An approximately ten-day culture period preceded the isolation of CD4+ T cells. Participants completed two doses of the BNT162b2 or mRNA-1273 vaccine. Cultures got half-medium changes with IL-2 on days 3 and 7. This CDR3 contains 14 residues. V dropped 2 bases and J dropped 7 bases, with 13 bases sitting between them. Germline V gene lookup returns CDR1 SGHRS and CDR2 YFSETQ. Worth noting for this clone: The target antigen is unknown.

Some clones are missing from TCRdb's copy, which holds only in-frame ones; the method was immunoSEQ multiplex PCR. In the table there are approximately 26,000 clones, roughly 70% of which are singletons. This receptor was identified in a human donor who received a COVID-19 vaccine. The rearrangement links TRBV5-1 to TRBJ2-1; D is uncertain. Material: CD4+ T cells from PBMCs cultured with HCoV-NL63 spike peptides, obtained after COVID-19 vaccination. The CDR3 here is CASSFERQTNEQFF. DNA for the CDR3: TGCGCCAGCAGCTTTGAGAGACAAACTAATGAGCAGTTCTTC.